A single sample is the source of the 17 T cell receptor beta chains below, sequenced in a study of cytomegalovirus exposure and HLA in healthy donors. The PCR contained 60 Vbeta and 13 Jbeta primers. Clones were read by immunoSEQ multiplex PCR, and TCRdb kept only the in-frame ones, dropping some. The table includes approximately 200,000 clones, roughly 79% detected once. The specimen was PBMCs. The receptors originated from a man aged 30-40 years in good health and CMV-seronegative.

The CDR3 DNA reads as TGCGCCAGCAGCTTGGGGTGGGGGGGGCGTGGCACTGAAGCTTTCTTT. The encoded protein is CASSLGWGGRGTEAFF. The chain recombines TRBV5-1 with TRBJ1-1; D perhaps matches TRBD1 (6 bases). The CDR3 runs to 16 residues. Between the trimmed V and J ends, which lost 0 bases and 4 bases, there was a span of 16 bases. CDR1 SGHRS and CDR2 YFSETQ come from the germline V gene.

A few counts support this clone. This rearrangement joins TRBV15 to TRBJ2-5; 11 nucleotides match TRBD2. The V gene's germline CDR1 is LNHNV and CDR2 YYDKDF (reference sequence). This CDR3 is 16 amino acids long. The V segment lost 2 bases and the J segment 2 bases; nucleotides outside the gene matches: 4. The CDR3 coding sequence is TGTGCCACCAGCAGACCCGGGACTAGCGGTCAAGAGACCCAGTACTTC. Its translation: CATSRPGTSGQETQYF.

The chain combines TRBV6-4 with TRBJ2-3, with 10 bases identical to TRBD2. This CDR3 has 16 residues. CDR1 is MRHNA, CDR2 SNTAGT, per germline. J gave up 1 base and V 6 bases, and 7 bases lay outside the gene matches. The CDR3 DNA is TGTGCCAGCAGCTTACACGGGACTAGCGGCACAGATACGCAGTATTTT. Protein product: CASSLHGTSGTDTQYF.

This clone was picked up one time. Here the CDR3 reads CASSILDTQYF. CDR3 DNA: TGCGCCAGCAGCATACTAGATACGCAGTATTTT. The V gene is TRBV5-1, the J gene TRBJ2-3; D gene ambiguous. This CDR3 contains 11 residues. Per the germline V gene, CDR1 is SGHRS and CDR2 is YFSETQ. The V gene lost 4 bases and the J gene lost 5 bases, with 5 bases spanning the gap.

This clone occurred once. This chain uses TRBV11-2 with TRBJ2-2, with TRBD1 matching over 7 bases. V lost 5 bases, J lost 5 bases, and 11 bases stayed unmatched. CDR1 and CDR2 from the germline V gene are SGHAT and FQNNGV. CDR3 length: 16 residues. The CDR3 nucleotides read TGTGCCAGCAGCCGACTTAACAGGGGAAGGACCGGGGAGCTGTTTTTT. This codes for CASSRLNRGRTGELFF.

This clone was recorded only once. J is TRBJ2-3 and V is TRBV5-1, with D hard to call. The V and J ends lost 5 bases and 0 bases respectively, with 10 bases between them. The length of the CDR3 is 14 residues. Germline loops: CDR1 SGHRS, CDR2 YFSETQ. The CDR3 region is CASRRETSTDTQYF. CDR3 DNA: TGCGCCAGCAGACGAGAGACTAGCACAGATACGCAGTATTTT.

The chain uses TRBV5-1 and TRBJ1-1, with D possibly being TRBD1 (5 bases). There are 16 residues in the CDR3. V shed 0 bases and J shed 4 bases, with 16 bases lying between them. The germline V gene encodes CDR1 SGHRS and CDR2 YFSETQ. Here the CDR3 DNA reads TGCGCCAGCAGCTTGGACGGGGGACGTTTGGGCACTGAAGCTTTCTTT. It is translated as CASSLDGGRLGTEAFF.

The rearrangement links TRBV27 to TRBJ2-2; D possibly corresponds to TRBD1 (5 bases). The germline gives CDR1 MNHEY, CDR2 SMNVEV (reference sequence). CDR3 size: 16 residues. Trimming pared 2 bases from V and 1 base from J, leaving 11 bases between. The CDR3 DNA sequence: TGTGCCAGCAGTTTAGTGGCAGGGATGAACACCGGGGAGCTGTTTTTT. Residues: CASSLVAGMNTGELFF.

Only a few counts were recorded for this clone. The V call is TRBV11-3, the J call TRBJ2-7; 12 bases are shared with TRBD1. The germline gives CDR1 SGHNT, CDR2 YENEEA. CDR3 length: 13 residues. J gave up 11 bases and V 5 bases, and 7 bases lay outside the gene matches. CDR3 amino acids: CASSPSGTGGEYF. CDR3 nucleotides: TGTGCCAGCAGCCCGAGCGGGACAGGGGGCGAGTACTTC. Full variable domain (outside the CDR3, taken from reference TRBV11-3 and TRBJ2-7): EAGVVQSPRYKIIEKKQPVAFWCNPISGHNTLYWYLQNLGQGPELLIRYENEEAVDDSQLPKDRFSAERLKGVDSTLKIQPAELGDSAVYLCASSPSGTGGEYFGPGTRLTVT.

This chain connects TRBV25-1 to TRBJ2-5; D might be TRBD1 (5 bases). Trimming removed 2 bases from V and 1 base from J, with 8 bases in between. In germline, CDR1 is MGHDK, CDR2 SYGVNS. The CDR3 runs 14 residues. Written as DNA, the CDR3 is TGTGCCAGCAGTGAACTCAGGGTCCAAGAGACCCAGTACTTC. Protein: CASSELRVQETQYF.

The chain recombines TRBV6-1 with TRBJ1-2; TRBD1 aligns across 7 bases. Trimming removed 1 base from V and 4 bases from J; junction bases left unmatched: 3. The CDR3 has 14 residues. The germline CDR1 and CDR2 sequences are MNHNS and SASEGT. CDR3 bases: TGTGCCAGCAGTGAAGGACAGGGCTTCTATGGCTACACCTTC. Translated: CASSEGQGFYGYTF.

This clone has a handful of counts. The CDR3 here is CSSRSGQETQYF. For the CDR3, the DNA is TGCAGCTCCAGGAGCGGACAAGAGACCCAGTACTTC. The chain carries TRBV29-1 and TRBJ2-5; a possible D gene is TRBD2 (5 bases). The CDR3 loop spans 12 amino acids. Trimming removed 8 bases at V and 2 bases at J, with 12 bases between. Germline CDR1 and CDR2: SQVTM and ANQGSEA.

The chain combines TRBV7-8 with TRBJ1-6; 7 bases are a match to TRBD1. Germline CDR1 SGHVS, CDR2 FQNEAQ. Unmatched junction bases numbered 8, after V lost 5 bases and J lost 7 bases. This CDR3 is 15 amino acids long. CDR3 sequence reads: CASSGQGGWNSPLHF. CDR3 in DNA: TGTGCCAGCAGCGGGCAGGGGGGTTGGAATTCACCCCTCCACTTT.

This clone occurred a few times. The rearrangement uses TRBV28 and TRBJ2-5; possible D gene TRBD2, 7 bases. The CDR3 is made up of 19 amino acids. V was cut by 6 bases and J by 2 bases, with 28 bases left in between. Germline V gene sequence: CDR1 MDHEN, CDR2 SYDVKM. The CDR3 nucleotides are TGTGCCAGCAGCACCTCGCAGGGGAGGGGAGGGTTACGGCAAGAGACCCAGTACTTC. It specifies CASSTSQGRGGLRQETQYF.

The chain couples TRBV28 to TRBJ2-1, with TRBD2 matching over 8 bases. This CDR3 contains 14 residues. Germline loops: CDR1 MDHEN, CDR2 SYDVKM. V lost 6 bases and J lost 4; bases outside the gene matches: 5. The CDR3 loop is CASRTSGGYNEQFF. The CDR3, as DNA: TGTGCCAGCAGAACTAGCGGCGGGTACAATGAGCAGTTCTTC. Full variable domain (outside the CDR3, taken from reference TRBV28 and TRBJ2-1): DVKVTQSSRYLVKRTGEKVFLECVQDMDHENMFWYRQDPGLGLRLIYFSYDVKMKEKGDIPEGYSVSREKKERFSLILESASTNQTSMYLCASRTSGGYNEQFFGPGTRLTVL.

This sequence joins TRBV10-3 and TRBJ2-7; maybe TRBD2 (5 bases). V lost 5 bases to trimming and J lost 5 bases, with 22 bases between them. Germline CDR1 is ENHRY and CDR2 is SYGVKD. The CDR3 has 16 residues. CDR3 sequence reads: CAISSSTDREGNEQYF. The CDR3 DNA follows: TGTGCCATCAGTTCTTCCACAGATCGGGAAGGGAACGAGCAGTACTTC.

The sample holds one count of this clone. V and J are TRBV28 and TRBJ2-1; no definite D call. In germline, CDR1 is MDHEN, CDR2 SYDVKM. With 6 bases removed from V and 2 bases from J, the gap between germline ends came to 11 bases. The CDR3 runs to 14 residues. CDR3 DNA: TGTGCCAGCAGCGATCTAGGTGCCTACAATGAGCAGTTCTTC. Its translation: CASSDLGAYNEQFF. Combining the CDR3 with reference TRBV28 and TRBJ2-1 gives the whole variable domain DVKVTQSSRYLVKRTGEKVFLECVQDMDHENMFWYRQDPGLGLRLIYFSYDVKMKEKGDIPEGYSVSREKKERFSLILESASTNQTSMYLCASSDLGAYNEQFFGPGTRLTVL.